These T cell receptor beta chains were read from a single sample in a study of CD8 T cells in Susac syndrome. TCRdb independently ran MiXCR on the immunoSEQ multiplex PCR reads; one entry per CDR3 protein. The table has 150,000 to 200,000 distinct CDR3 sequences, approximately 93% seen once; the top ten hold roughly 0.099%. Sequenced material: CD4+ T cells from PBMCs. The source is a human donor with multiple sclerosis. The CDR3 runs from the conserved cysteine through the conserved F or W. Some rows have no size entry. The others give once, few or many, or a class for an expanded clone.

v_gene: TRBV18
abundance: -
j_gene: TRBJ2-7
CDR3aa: CASSPPAPGEGVEQYF

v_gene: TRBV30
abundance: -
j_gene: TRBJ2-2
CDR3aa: CACAGDTGELFF

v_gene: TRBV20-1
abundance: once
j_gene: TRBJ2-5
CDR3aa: CSAPAGLLLELETQYF

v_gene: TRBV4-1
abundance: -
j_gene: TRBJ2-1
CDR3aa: CASSQVPGGTSGSGEQFF

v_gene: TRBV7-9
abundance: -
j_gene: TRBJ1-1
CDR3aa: CASTFDRNTEAFF

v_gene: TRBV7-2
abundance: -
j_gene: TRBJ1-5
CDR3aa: CASSWGVAQPQHF

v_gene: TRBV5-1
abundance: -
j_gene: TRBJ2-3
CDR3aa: CASSSGRGPPHTQYF

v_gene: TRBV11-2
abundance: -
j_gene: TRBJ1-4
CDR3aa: CASSPPTTNEKLFF

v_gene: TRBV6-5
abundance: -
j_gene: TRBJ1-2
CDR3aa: CASSYQPQAHGYTF

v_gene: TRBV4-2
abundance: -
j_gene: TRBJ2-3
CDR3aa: CASSTGDGTQYF

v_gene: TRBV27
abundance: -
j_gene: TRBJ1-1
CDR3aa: CASSTDRANTEAFF

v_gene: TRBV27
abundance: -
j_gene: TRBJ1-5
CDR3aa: CASSSTGGFNQPQHF

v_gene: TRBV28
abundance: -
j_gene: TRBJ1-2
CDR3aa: CATGDRGYGYTF

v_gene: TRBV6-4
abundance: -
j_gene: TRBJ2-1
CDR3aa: CASSDSEGQYNEQFF

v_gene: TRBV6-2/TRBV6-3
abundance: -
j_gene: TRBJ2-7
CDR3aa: CASSYTIGAGPNEQYF

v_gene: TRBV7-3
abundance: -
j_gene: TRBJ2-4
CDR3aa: CASSPTGSQNIQYF

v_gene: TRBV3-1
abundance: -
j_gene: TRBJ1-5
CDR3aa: CASSQGGQGDQPQHF

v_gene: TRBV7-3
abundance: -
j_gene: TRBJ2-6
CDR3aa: CASSLTGANVLTF

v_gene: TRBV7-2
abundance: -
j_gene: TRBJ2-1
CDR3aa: CASSSRGGSSYNEQFF

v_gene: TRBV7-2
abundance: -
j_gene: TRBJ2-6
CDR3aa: CASSRFGANVLTF

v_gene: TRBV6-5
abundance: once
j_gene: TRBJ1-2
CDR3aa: CASIPGAGGDYGYTF

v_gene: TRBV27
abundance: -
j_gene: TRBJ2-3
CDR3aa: CASSFLAGGGSDTQYF

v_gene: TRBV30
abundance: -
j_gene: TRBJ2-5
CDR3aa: CAWSGLAGGETQYF

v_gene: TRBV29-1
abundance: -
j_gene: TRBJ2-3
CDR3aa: CSANSGRGTDTQYF

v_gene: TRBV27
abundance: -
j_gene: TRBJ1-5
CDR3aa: CASGLGQGGDQPQHF

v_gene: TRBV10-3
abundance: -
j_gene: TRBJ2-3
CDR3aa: CAIRGQLTSTDTQYF

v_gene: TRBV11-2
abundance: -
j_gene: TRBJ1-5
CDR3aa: CASSLEQGARQPQHF